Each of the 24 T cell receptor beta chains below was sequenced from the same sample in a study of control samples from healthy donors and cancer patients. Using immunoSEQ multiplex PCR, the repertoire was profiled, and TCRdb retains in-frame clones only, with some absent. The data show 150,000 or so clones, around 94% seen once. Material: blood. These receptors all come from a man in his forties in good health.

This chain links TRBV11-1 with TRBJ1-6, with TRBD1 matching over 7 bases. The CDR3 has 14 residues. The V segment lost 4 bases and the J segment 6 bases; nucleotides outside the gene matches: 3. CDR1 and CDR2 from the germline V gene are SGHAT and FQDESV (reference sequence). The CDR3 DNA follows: TGTGCCAGCAGCTCGGGACAGTTTAATTCACCCCTCCACTTT. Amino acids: CASSSGQFNSPLHF. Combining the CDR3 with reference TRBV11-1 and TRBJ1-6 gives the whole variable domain EAEVAQSPRYKITEKSQAVAFWCDPISGHATLYWYRQILGQGPELLVQFQDESVVDDSQLPKDRFSAERLKGVDSTLKIQPAELGDSAMYLCASSSGQFNSPLHFGNGTRLTVT.

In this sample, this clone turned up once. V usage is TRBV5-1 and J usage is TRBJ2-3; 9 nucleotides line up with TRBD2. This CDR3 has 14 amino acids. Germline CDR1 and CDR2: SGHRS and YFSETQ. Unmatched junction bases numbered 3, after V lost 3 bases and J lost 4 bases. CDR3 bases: TGCGCCAGCAGCTCGGGACTAGCCGCAGATACGCAGTATTTT. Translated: CASSSGLAADTQYF.

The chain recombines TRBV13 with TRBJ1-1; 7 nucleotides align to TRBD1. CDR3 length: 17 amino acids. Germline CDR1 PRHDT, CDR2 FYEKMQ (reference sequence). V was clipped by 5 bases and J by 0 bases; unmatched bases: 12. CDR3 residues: CASSPRQGERLNTEAFF. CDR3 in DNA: TGTGCCAGCAGCCCCAGACAGGGAGAACGGCTGAACACTGAAGCTTTCTTT.

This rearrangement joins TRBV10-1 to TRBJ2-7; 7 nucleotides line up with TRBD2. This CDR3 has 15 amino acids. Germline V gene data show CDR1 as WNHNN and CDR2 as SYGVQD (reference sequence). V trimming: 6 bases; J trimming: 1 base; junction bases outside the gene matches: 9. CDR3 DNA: TGCGCCAGCAGCGCGGGACCGGGGGGATCCTACGAGCAGTACTTC. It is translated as CASSAGPGGSYEQYF.

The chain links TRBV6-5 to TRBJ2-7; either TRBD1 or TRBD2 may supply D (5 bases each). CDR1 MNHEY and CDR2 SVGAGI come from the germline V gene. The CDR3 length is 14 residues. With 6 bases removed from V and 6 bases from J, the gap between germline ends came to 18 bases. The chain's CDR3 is CASRAQDLRGEQYF. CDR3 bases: TGTGCCAGCAGAGCACAGGACCTTCGGGGCGAGCAGTACTTC.

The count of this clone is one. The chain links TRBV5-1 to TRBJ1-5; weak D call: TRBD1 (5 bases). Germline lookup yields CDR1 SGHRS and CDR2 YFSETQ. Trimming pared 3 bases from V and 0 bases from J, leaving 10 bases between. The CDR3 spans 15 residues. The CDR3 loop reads CASSSGADSNQPQHF. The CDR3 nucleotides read TGCGCCAGCAGCTCCGGGGCCGATAGCAATCAGCCCCAGCATTTT.

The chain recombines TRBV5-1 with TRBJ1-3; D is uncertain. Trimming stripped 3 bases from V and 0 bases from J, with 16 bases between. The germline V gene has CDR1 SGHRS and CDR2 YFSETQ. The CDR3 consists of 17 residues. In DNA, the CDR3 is TGCGCCAGCAGCTCCCCCGAGGGCGATTTCTCTGGAAACACCATATATTTT. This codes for CASSSPEGDFSGNTIYF.

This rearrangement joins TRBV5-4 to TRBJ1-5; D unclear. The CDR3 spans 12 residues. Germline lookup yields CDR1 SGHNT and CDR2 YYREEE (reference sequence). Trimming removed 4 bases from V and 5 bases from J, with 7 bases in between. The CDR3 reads CASSTLDQPQHF. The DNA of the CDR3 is TGTGCCAGCAGCACCCTGGATCAGCCCCAGCATTTT.

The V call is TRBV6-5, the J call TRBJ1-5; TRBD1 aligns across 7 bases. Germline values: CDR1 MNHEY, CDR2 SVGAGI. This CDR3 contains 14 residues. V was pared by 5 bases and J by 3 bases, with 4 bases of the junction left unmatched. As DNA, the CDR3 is TGTGCCAGCAGTCGGGACAGCAACAATCAGCCCCAGCATTTT. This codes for CASSRDSNNQPQHF.

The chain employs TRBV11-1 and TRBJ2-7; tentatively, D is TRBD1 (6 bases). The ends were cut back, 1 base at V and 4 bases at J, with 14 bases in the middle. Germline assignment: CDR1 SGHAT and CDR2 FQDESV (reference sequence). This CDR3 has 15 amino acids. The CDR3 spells CASSLGSGQDYEQYF. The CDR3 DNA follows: TGTGCCAGCAGCTTAGGGTCGGGACAAGATTACGAGCAGTACTTC.

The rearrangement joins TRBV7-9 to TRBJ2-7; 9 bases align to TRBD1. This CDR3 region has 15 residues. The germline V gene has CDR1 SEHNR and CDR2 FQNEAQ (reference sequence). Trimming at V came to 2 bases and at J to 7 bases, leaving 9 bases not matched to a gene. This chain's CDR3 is CASSLPGQGMREQYF. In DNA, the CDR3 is TGTGCCAGCAGCTTACCGGGACAGGGAATGAGGGAGCAGTACTTC.

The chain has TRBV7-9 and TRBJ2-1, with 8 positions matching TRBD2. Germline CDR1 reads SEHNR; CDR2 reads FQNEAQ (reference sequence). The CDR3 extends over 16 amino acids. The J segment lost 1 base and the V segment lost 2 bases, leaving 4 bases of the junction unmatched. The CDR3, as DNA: TGTGCCAGCAGCTTAATGGCGGGAGGATCCTACAATGAGCAGTTCTTC. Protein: CASSLMAGGSYNEQFF. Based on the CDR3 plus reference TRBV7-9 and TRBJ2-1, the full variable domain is DTGVSQNPRHKITKRGQNVTFRCDPISEHNRLYWYRQTLGQGPEFLTYFQNEAQLEKSRLLSDRFSAERPKGSFSTLEIQRTEQGDSAMYLCASSLMAGGSYNEQFFGPGTRLTVL.

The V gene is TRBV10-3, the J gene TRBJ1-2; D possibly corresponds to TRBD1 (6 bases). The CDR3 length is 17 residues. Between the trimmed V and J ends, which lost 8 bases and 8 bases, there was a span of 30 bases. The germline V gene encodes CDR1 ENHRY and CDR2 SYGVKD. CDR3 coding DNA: TGTGCCATCGCCAAGTCTCCGGGACATATGCTCTTCAGCGGCTACACCTTC. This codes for CAIAKSPGHMLFSGYTF.

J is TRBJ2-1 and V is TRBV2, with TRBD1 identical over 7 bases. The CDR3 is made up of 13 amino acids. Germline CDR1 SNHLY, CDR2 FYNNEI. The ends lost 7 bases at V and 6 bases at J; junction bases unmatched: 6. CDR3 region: CASMSAGGNEQFF. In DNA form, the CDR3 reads TGTGCCAGCATGAGCGCAGGGGGCAATGAGCAGTTCTTC.

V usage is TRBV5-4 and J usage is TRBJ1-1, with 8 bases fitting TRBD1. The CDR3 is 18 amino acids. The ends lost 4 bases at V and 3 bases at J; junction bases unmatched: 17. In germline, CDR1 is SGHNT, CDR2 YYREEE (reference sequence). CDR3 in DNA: TGTGCCAGCAGCAGAACAGGGGGAGGGACCTATCTTGACACTGAAGCTTTCTTT. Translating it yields CASSRTGGGTYLDTEAFF. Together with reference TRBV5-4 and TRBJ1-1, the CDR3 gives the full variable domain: ETGVTQSPTHLIKTRGQQVTLRCSSQSGHNTVSWYQQALGQGPQFIFQYYREEENGRGNFPPRFSGLQFPNYSSELNVNALELDDSALYLCASSRTGGGTYLDTEAFFGQGTRLTVV.

In DNA, the CDR3 is TGTGCCAGCAGCTCTACAGGGGTATGGAACGCTTTCTTT. This codes for CASSSTGVWNAFF. The V call is TRBV5-6, the J call TRBJ1-1; TRBD1 agrees at 7 bases. Germline V gene sequence: CDR1 SGHDT, CDR2 YYEEEE. The CDR3 has 13 amino acids. Unmatched junction bases numbered 10, after V lost 3 bases and J lost 11 bases.

CDR3: CASSPGNGFNYGYTF. As DNA, the CDR3 is TGTGCCAGCAGTCCGGGCAACGGCTTTAACTATGGCTACACCTTC. V is TRBV27 and J is TRBJ1-2, with D unresolved. Trimming removed 5 bases from V and 1 base from J, with 14 bases in between. This CDR3 contains 15 residues. From germline, CDR1 is MNHEY and CDR2 SMNVEV (reference sequence).

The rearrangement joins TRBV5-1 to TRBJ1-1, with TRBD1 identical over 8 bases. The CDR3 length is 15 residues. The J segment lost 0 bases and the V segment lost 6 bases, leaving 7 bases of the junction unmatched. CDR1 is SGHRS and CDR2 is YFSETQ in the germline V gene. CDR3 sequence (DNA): TGCGCCAGCAATAGGGCAGGGGGCATGAACACTGAAGCTTTCTTT. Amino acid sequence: CASNRAGGMNTEAFF.

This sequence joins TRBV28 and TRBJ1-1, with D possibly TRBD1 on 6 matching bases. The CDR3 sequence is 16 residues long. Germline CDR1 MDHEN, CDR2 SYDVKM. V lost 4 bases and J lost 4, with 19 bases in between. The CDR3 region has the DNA TGTGCCAGCAGTTCTCCCCTGACAGGATGGAGCACTGAAGCTTTCTTT. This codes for CASSSPLTGWSTEAFF. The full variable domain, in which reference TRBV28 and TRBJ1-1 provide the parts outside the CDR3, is DVKVTQSSRYLVKRTGEKVFLECVQDMDHENMFWYRQDPGLGLRLIYFSYDVKMKEKGDIPEGYSVSREKKERFSLILESASTNQTSMYLCASSSPLTGWSTEAFFGQGTRLTVV.

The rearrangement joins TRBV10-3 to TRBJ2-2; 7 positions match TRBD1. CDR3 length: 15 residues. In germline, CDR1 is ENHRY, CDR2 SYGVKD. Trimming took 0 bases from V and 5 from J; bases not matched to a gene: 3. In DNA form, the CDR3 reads TGTGCCATCAGTGAGTCTGGCAGGGGGACCGGGGAGCTGTTTTTT. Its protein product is CAISESGRGTGELFF.

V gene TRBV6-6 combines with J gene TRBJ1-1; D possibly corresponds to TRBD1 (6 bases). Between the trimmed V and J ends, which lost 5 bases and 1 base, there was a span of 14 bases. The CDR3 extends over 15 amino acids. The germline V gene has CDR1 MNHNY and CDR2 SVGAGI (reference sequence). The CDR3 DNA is TGTGCCAGCAGTGTTCAGGGGTCAGAGAACACTGAAGCTTTCTTT. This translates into CASSVQGSENTEAFF.

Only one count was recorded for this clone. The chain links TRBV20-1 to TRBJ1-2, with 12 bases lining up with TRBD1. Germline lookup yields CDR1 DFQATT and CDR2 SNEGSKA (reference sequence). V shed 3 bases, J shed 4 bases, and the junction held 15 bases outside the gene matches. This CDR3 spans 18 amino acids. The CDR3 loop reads CSASVPRGQGAGSYGYTF. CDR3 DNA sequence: TGCAGTGCTAGTGTTCCACGGGGACAGGGGGCGGGTAGCTATGGCTACACCTTC.

The CDR3 DNA reads as TGTGCCAGCAGTGACATGGGGCTGATCTATGGCTACACCTTC. Amino acids: CASSDMGLIYGYTF. This chain uses TRBV25-1 with TRBJ1-2; D is perhaps TRBD1 (5 bases). With 3 bases removed from V and 4 bases from J, the gap between germline ends came to 12 bases. The length of the CDR3 is 14 residues. Germline CDR1 is MGHDK and CDR2 is SYGVNS.

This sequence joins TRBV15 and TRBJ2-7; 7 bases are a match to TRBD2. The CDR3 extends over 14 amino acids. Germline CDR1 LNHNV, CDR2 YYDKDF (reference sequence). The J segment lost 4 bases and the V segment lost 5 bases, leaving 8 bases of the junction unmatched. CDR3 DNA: TGTGCCACCAGCCAAACTTGGGAGGGGTACGAGCAGTACTTC. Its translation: CATSQTWEGYEQYF.